This record covers a single T cell receptor (beta chain). The antigen remains undetermined. The sample belongs to a study of T cell repertoires in cytomegalovirus infection. TCRdb itself ran the reads through MiXCR, one entry per CDR3 protein. The repertoire includes 750,000 to 900,000 distinct CDR3 sequences, roughly 29% of them detected once, and around 13% sits in the top ten. The receptor's source is a human donor in good health (CMV status not recorded). Some clones in this sample may be carry-over from other donors' samples. The source was cultured CD8+ T cells from PBMCs, collected from culture after CMV antigen stimulation.

The CDR3 coding sequence is TGTGCCAGCAGCTGGACGGGACCGGGGGATTTCGGATACGAGCAGTACGTC. Amino acid sequence: CASSWTGPGDFGYEQYV. V and J are TRBV5-6 and TRBJ2-7; tentatively, D is TRBD2 (6 bases). The V end lost 3 bases, the J end lost 4 bases, and 23 bases lay between the germline ends. The germline CDR1 and CDR2 sequences are SGHDT and YYEEEE. The CDR3 runs 17 residues.